The 31 T cell receptor beta chains below were found in one sample sequenced in a study of tumor-infiltrating lymphocytes in localized non-small cell lung cancer. TCRdb's table, derived via immunoSEQ multiplex PCR, lists solely in-frame clones and lacks some. The data contain around 13,000 clones, roughly 88% of them seen just once; the ten biggest clones take up around 3.8%. The sample was uninvolved lung tissue not adjacent to the tumor. The receptors were sampled from a human donor with non-small cell lung cancer.

The chain uses TRBV6-5 and TRBJ1-2; no clear D gene. V gave up 0 bases and J gave up 4 bases, with 9 bases separating them. Germline lookup yields CDR1 MNHEY and CDR2 SVGAGI. The CDR3 has 14 amino acids. CDR3: CASSYSGRLYGYTF. The CDR3 nucleotides read TGTGCCAGCAGTTACTCGGGCAGACTCTATGGCTACACCTTC.

The V call is TRBV18, the J call TRBJ2-7; D gene unclear. Trimming took off 0 bases at V and 1 base at J, with 7 bases between the two ends. Germline CDR1 reads KGHSH; CDR2 reads LQKENI. The CDR3 extends over 14 amino acids. The CDR3 DNA sequence: TGTGCCAGCTCACCACCAGCCTTTTCCTACGAGCAGTACTTC. As protein: CASSPPAFSYEQYF.

The chain is built from TRBV5-1 and TRBJ1-3; a weak D match, TRBD1 (5 bases). The ends were cut back, 4 bases at V and 4 bases at J, with 12 bases in the middle. The CDR3 consists of 14 residues. Germline CDR1 reads SGHRS; CDR2 reads YFSETQ. CDR3 loop: CASSPLSGGNTIYF. The CDR3 bases are TGCGCCAGCAGCCCCCTTTCAGGGGGAAACACCATATATTTT.

J is TRBJ2-2 and V is TRBV2; 8 bases agree with TRBD1. Germline trimming cut 8 bases from V and 6 bases from J; bases unmatched to any gene: 11. Germline CDR1 reads SNHLY; CDR2 reads FYNNEI. The CDR3 loop spans 15 amino acids. CDR3 in DNA: TGTGCCAGCGTCCTCCGGGACAGGCCCGCCGGGGAGCTGTTTTTT. It codes for CASVLRDRPAGELFF.

The chain has TRBV2 and TRBJ2-2; D is possibly TRBD1 (5 bases). The CDR3 covers 15 residues. The V gene lost 6 bases and the J gene lost 2 bases, with 13 bases spanning the gap. Germline CDR1 is SNHLY and CDR2 is FYNNEI. As DNA, the CDR3 is TGTGCCAGCAGCCTACAGGATTTTAACACCGGGGAGCTGTTTTTT. Its translation: CASSLQDFNTGELFF.

This clone occurred a few times. The rearrangement links TRBV30 to TRBJ1-4; D is undetermined. In germline, CDR1 is GTSNPN, CDR2 SVGIG (reference sequence). The CDR3 extends over 11 amino acids. V lost 4 bases to trimming and J lost 8 bases, with 8 bases between them. CDR3 coding DNA: TGTGCCTGGAATACGGGCGAAAAACTGTTTTTT. Protein: CAWNTGEKLFF. The variable domain in full, with the rest retrieved from reference TRBV30 and TRBJ1-4, is SQTIHQWPATLVQPVGSPLSLECTVEGTSNPNLYWYRQAAGRGLQLLFYSVGIGQISSEVPQNLSASRPQDRQFILSSKKLLLSDSGFYLCAWNTGEKLFFGSGTQLSVL.

The rearrangement joins TRBV27 to TRBJ1-2; tentative D call: TRBD1 (6 bases). There are 12 residues in the CDR3. Trimming took 8 bases from V and 0 from J, leaving 7 bases between them. Germline assignment: CDR1 MNHEY and CDR2 SMNVEV (reference sequence). For the CDR3, the DNA is TGTGCCAGCGGGACACCTAACTATGGCTACACCTTC. Its protein product is CASGTPNYGYTF.

The chain links TRBV14 to TRBJ1-1, with D tentatively TRBD1 (5 bases). Looked up from germline, CDR1 is SGHDN and CDR2 is FVKESK. Trimming shortened V by 3 bases and J by 1 base, and 15 bases separated the two germline ends. The length of the CDR3 is 16 residues. CDR3 sequence reads: CASSHHVGTGNTEAFF. The CDR3 bases are TGTGCCAGCAGCCACCACGTAGGAACAGGGAACACTGAAGCTTTCTTT.

The gene calls are TRBV5-1 and TRBJ1-1; D perhaps matches TRBD1 (6 bases). V shed 1 base and J shed 1 base, with 17 bases lying between them. CDR1 and CDR2 (germline): SGHRS, YFSETQ. The CDR3 consists of 17 residues. This CDR3 is CASSLPVGGPANTEAFF. As DNA, the CDR3 is TGCGCCAGCAGCTTGCCGGTAGGGGGGCCCGCGAACACTGAAGCTTTCTTT.

The genes are TRBV28 and TRBJ1-3, with unresolved D. In germline, CDR1 is MDHEN, CDR2 SYDVKM. The V end was cut by 4 bases, the J end by 3 bases, with 13 bases between. This CDR3 has 15 residues. The CDR3 DNA sequence: TGTGCCAGCAGTTCCCCTGCGGGGAGTGGAAACACCATATATTTT. It codes for CASSSPAGSGNTIYF. Looking up the rest from reference TRBV28 and TRBJ1-3 gives the full variable domain: DVKVTQSSRYLVKRTGEKVFLECVQDMDHENMFWYRQDPGLGLRLIYFSYDVKMKEKGDIPEGYSVSREKKERFSLILESASTNQTSMYLCASSSPAGSGNTIYFGEGSWLTVV.

The V gene is TRBV28, the J gene TRBJ2-7; D remains unclear. Trimming pared 5 bases from V and 0 bases from J, leaving 11 bases between. From germline, CDR1 is MDHEN and CDR2 SYDVKM. The CDR3 contains 14 residues. The CDR3 reads CASSRSESSYEQYF. The DNA of the CDR3 is TGTGCCAGCAGTAGAAGCGAGAGCTCCTACGAGCAGTACTTC.

V is TRBV18 and J is TRBJ2-1, with D possibly matching TRBD2 (6 bases). The CDR3 runs 15 residues. Germline V CDR1 and CDR2: KGHSH, LQKENI. The germline V and J ends were trimmed by 6 bases and 4 bases, with 16 bases remaining between them. The CDR3 sequence is CASSPDGGRYNEQFF. The CDR3 DNA is TGTGCCAGCTCCCCAGATGGGGGGAGGTACAATGAGCAGTTCTTC.

Points on this clone: The sample holds other DNA sequences that translate to the same CDR3. This chain joins TRBV19 and TRBJ2-7; D call uncertain. The CDR3 covers 11 residues. Germline CDR1 LNHDA, CDR2 SQIVND (reference sequence). Trimming cost V 5 bases and J 4 bases, with 6 bases left between them. The CDR3 DNA follows: TGTGCCAGTAGTGGACGATACGAGCAGTACTTC. Encoded protein: CASSGRYEQYF. The full variable domain, completed using reference TRBV19 and TRBJ2-7, is DGGITQSPKYLFRKEGQNVTLSCEQNLNHDAMYWYRQDPGQGLRLIYYSQIVNDFQKGDIAEGYSVSREKKESFPLTVTSAQKNPTAFYLCASSGRYEQYFGPGTRLTVT.

This rearrangement joins TRBV5-8 to TRBJ1-1, with 10 bases identical to TRBD1. J lost 6 bases, V lost 2 bases, and 7 bases had no gene match. The V gene's germline CDR1 is SGHTS and CDR2 YDEGEE. This CDR3 has 15 residues. CDR3 loop: CASSLRTGGIPEAFF. The DNA for the CDR3 is TGTGCCAGCAGCTTACGGACAGGGGGGATTCCTGAAGCTTTCTTT.

This rearrangement joins TRBV2 to TRBJ2-3; D possibly uses TRBD1 or TRBD2 (5 bases each). The V gene's germline CDR1 is SNHLY and CDR2 FYNNEI. There are 15 residues in the CDR3. V was shortened by 9 bases and J by 2 bases, with 18 bases between the two germline ends. In DNA, the CDR3 is TGTGCCAGTGGGGGTAGTGGAACCTTCACAGATACGCAGTATTTT. This encodes CASGGSGTFTDTQYF.

The gene calls are TRBV5-5 and TRBJ1-3; tentative D call: TRBD1 (6 bases). V was cut by 4 bases and J by 0 bases, with 14 bases left in between. CDR1 and CDR2 (germline): SGHKS, YYEKEE (reference sequence). The CDR3 is made up of 16 amino acids. The CDR3 reads CASSPSGGRSGNTIYF. In DNA, the CDR3 is TGTGCCAGCAGCCCGTCGGGGGGCCGCTCTGGAAACACCATATATTTT.

The chain uses TRBV4-2 and TRBJ2-3; possibly TRBD1 or TRBD2 for D (5 bases each). The CDR3 is made up of 17 amino acids. V lost 0 bases and J lost 1, with 14 bases in between. The germline CDR1 and CDR2 sequences are LGHNA and YNFKEQ. Here the CDR3 DNA reads TGTGCCAGCAGCCAAGATCAAGAGGGGTCGGGCACAGATACGCAGTATTTT. It encodes CASSQDQEGSGTDTQYF.

Comments on this clone: One end of the junction does not line up with germline, which may come from a read error. V usage is TRBV18 and J usage is TRBJ1-1; 8 nucleotides line up with TRBD1. Germline CDR1 and CDR2: KGHSH and LQKENI. This CDR3 is 12 amino acids long. The CDR3: CASSPPQGAPHF. CDR3 nucleotide sequence: TGTGCCAGCTCACCACCCCAGGGGGCCCCCCACTTT.

This sequence joins TRBV5-6 and TRBJ1-1; D not resolved. Germline V gene data show CDR1 as SGHDT and CDR2 as YYEEEE. The CDR3 spans 12 residues. The ends were cut back, 7 bases at V and 1 base at J, with 8 bases in the middle. DNA for the CDR3: TGTGCCAGCGCGTGGGGGAACACTGAAGCTTTCTTT. Protein: CASAWGNTEAFF. Supplemented by reference TRBV5-6 and TRBJ1-1, the full variable domain reads DAGVTQSPTHLIKTRGQQVTLRCSPKSGHDTVSWYQQALGQGPQFIFQYYEEEERQRGNFPDRFSGHQFPNYSSELNVNALLLGDSALYLCASAWGNTEAFFGQGTRLTVV.

V and J are TRBV6-5 and TRBJ2-1; 7 positions match TRBD1. From germline, CDR1 is MNHEY and CDR2 SVGAGI. The CDR3 is 14 amino acids. The V and J ends lost 0 bases and 8 bases, in that order; junction bases with no gene match: 4. This CDR3 is CASSYSGQSDEQFF. CDR3 coding DNA: TGTGCCAGCAGTTACTCGGGACAGTCCGATGAGCAGTTCTTC.

A remark on this clone: A read error may produce the germline difference seen at one junction end. The V and J genes are TRBV7-7 and TRBJ2-2; 10 bases match TRBD1. This CDR3 contains 15 residues. The V gene's germline CDR1 is SSHAT and CDR2 FNYEAQ (reference sequence). CDR3 nucleotides: TGTGCTAGCAGCCCAGGACAGGGGGTGGCCGGGGAGCTGTTTTTT. This sequence encodes CASSPGQGVAGELFF.

The rearrangement uses TRBV7-9 and TRBJ1-2; D uncertain. V lost 0 bases and J 7 bases, leaving 15 bases between the germline ends. Germline lookup yields CDR1 SEHNR and CDR2 FQNEAQ (reference sequence). This CDR3 has 15 amino acids. CDR3 sequence: CASSLAERSRGGYTF. The CDR3 coding sequence is TGTGCCAGCAGCTTAGCGGAAAGGTCTCGCGGTGGCTACACCTTC.

The chain has TRBV6-1 and TRBJ1-2, with a weak D call TRBD1 (5 bases). CDR1 is MNHNS and CDR2 is SASEGT in the germline V gene. V gave up 6 bases and J gave up 4 bases, with 15 bases separating them. This CDR3 region has 14 residues. CDR3 protein: CASRTDKGSYGYTF. The CDR3 bases are TGTGCCAGCAGGACCGACAAGGGGTCCTATGGCTACACCTTC.

This chain uses TRBV7-3 with TRBJ2-3; D may be TRBD2 (5 bases). Germline V CDR1 and CDR2: SGHTA, FQGTGA. The CDR3 covers 15 residues. Trimming pared 1 base from V and 4 bases from J, leaving 12 bases between. The CDR3 sequence: CASSLNGNGPDTQYF. Here the CDR3 DNA reads TGTGCCAGCAGCTTAAACGGGAACGGTCCAGATACGCAGTATTTT.

This rearrangement joins TRBV28 to TRBJ2-5; the match to TRBD2 covers 11 bases. The CDR3 covers 13 residues. CDR1 MDHEN and CDR2 SYDVKM come from the germline V gene. Trimming cost V 6 bases and J 5 bases; bases outside gene matches: 2. Here the CDR3 reads CASSRLAGETQYF. CDR3 sequence (DNA): TGTGCCAGCAGCCGACTAGCGGGGGAGACCCAGTACTTC.

V usage is TRBV18 and J usage is TRBJ1-3; D gene ambiguous. The V gene's germline CDR1 is KGHSH and CDR2 LQKENI. Trimming removed 3 bases at V and 0 bases at J, with 9 bases between. This CDR3 has 15 amino acids. CDR3 coding DNA: TGTGCCAGCTCACCTGGACCGAGCTCTGGAAACACCATATATTTT. It encodes CASSPGPSSGNTIYF. Variable domain in full (rest from reference TRBV18 and TRBJ1-3): NAGVMQNPRHLVRRRGQEARLRCSPMKGHSHVYWYRQLPEEGLKFMVYLQKENIIDESGMPKERFSAEFPKEGPSILRIQQVVRGDSAAYFCASSPGPSSGNTIYFGEGSWLTVV.

The V call is TRBV30, the J call TRBJ1-2; 9 nucleotides line up with TRBD1. CDR3 size: 14 residues. V lost 2 bases and J lost 8; bases outside the gene matches: 9. Germline CDR1 GTSNPN, CDR2 SVGIG (reference sequence). The CDR3 protein is CAWSLGGTGIGYTF. CDR3 nucleotides: TGTGCCTGGAGTTTAGGGGGGACAGGGATCGGCTACACCTTC.

The V gene is TRBV11-2, the J gene TRBJ1-1; D remains ambiguous. The germline V and J ends were trimmed by 0 bases and 6 bases, with 5 bases remaining between them. CDR1 and CDR2 from the germline V gene are SGHAT and FQNNGV. The CDR3 consists of 12 residues. The CDR3 DNA follows: TGTGCCAGCAGCTTAGAGGTTTCTGAAGCTTTCTTT. As protein: CASSLEVSEAFF.

V usage is TRBV18 and J usage is TRBJ1-5, with D maybe TRBD1 (5 bases). This CDR3 comprises 13 residues. Germline CDR1 is KGHSH and CDR2 is LQKENI. Trimming took 5 bases from V and 5 from J, leaving 10 bases between them. The DNA of the CDR3 is TGTGCCAGCTCAGGGGGTGGGGATCAGCCCCAGCATTTT. It is translated as CASSGGGDQPQHF. The whole variable domain, filled in from reference TRBV18 and TRBJ1-5, reads NAGVMQNPRHLVRRRGQEARLRCSPMKGHSHVYWYRQLPEEGLKFMVYLQKENIIDESGMPKERFSAEFPKEGPSILRIQQVVRGDSAAYFCASSGGGDQPQHFGDGTRLSIL.

The V gene is TRBV5-1, the J gene TRBJ2-5, with 7 nucleotides matching TRBD2. The CDR3 extends over 14 amino acids. V shed 2 bases, J shed 5 bases, and the junction held 6 bases outside the gene matches. Germline values: CDR1 SGHRS, CDR2 YFSETQ. CDR3: CASSFDRGGETQYF. Here the CDR3 DNA reads TGCGCCAGCAGCTTTGACCGGGGAGGGGAGACCCAGTACTTC.

Concerning this clone: A junction end diverges from the germline sequence, so it may reflect a read error. The chain uses TRBV6-1 and TRBJ2-7; D might be TRBD2 (5 bases). Germline CDR1 and CDR2: MNHNS and SASEGT. This CDR3 has 13 residues. CDR3 nucleotide sequence: TGTGCCAGCAATGAAGCGGAGTACTACGAGCAGTACTTC. It translates to CASNEAEYYEQYF.